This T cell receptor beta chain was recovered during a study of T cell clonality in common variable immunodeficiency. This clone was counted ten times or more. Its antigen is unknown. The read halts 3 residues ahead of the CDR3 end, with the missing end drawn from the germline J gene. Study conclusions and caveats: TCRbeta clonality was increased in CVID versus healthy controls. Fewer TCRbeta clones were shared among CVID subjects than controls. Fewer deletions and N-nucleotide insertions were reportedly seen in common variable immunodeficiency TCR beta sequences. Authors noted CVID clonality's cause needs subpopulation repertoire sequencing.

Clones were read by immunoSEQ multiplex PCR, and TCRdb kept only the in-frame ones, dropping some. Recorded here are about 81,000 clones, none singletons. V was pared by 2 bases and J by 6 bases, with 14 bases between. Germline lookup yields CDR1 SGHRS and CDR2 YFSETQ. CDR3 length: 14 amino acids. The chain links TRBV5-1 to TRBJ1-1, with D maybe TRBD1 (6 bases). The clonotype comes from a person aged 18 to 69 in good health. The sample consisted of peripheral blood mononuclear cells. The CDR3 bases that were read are TGCGCCAGCAGCTTTAGACAGGACCTCTCTGAA. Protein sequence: CASSFRQDLSE. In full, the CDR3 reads CASSFRQDLSEAFF.